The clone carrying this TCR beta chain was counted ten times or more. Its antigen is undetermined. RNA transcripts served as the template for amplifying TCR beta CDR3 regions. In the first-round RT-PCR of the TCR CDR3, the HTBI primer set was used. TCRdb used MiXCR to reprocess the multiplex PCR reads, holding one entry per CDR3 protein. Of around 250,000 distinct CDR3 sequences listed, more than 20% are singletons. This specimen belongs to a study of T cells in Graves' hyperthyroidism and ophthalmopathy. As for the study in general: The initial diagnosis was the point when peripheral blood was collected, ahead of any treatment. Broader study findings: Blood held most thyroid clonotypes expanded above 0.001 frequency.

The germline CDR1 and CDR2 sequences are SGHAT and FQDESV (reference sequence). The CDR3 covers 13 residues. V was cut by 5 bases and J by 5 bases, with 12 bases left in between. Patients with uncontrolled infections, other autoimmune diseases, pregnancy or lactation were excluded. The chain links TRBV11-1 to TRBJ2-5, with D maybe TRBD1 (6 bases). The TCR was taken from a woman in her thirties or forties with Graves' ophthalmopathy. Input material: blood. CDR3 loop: CASSEQGMETQYF. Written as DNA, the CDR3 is TGTGCCAGCAGCGAGCAGGGGATGGAGACCCAGTACTTC.